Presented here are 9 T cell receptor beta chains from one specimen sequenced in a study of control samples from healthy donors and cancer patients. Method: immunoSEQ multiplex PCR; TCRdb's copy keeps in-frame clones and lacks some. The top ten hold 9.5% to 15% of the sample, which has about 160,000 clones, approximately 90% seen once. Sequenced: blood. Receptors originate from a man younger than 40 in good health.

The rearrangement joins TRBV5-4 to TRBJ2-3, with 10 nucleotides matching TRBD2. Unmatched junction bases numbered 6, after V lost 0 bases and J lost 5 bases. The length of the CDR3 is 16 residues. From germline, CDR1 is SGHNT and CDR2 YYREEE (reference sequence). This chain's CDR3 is CASSLGLAGVQDTQYF. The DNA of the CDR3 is TGTGCCAGCAGCTTGGGGCTAGCGGGAGTACAAGATACGCAGTATTTT.

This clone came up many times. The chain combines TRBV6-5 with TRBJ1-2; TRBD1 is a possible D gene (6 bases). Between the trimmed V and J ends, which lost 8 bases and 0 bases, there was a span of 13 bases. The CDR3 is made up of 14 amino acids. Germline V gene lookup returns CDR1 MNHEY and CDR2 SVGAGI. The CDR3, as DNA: TGTGCCAGCGCTAGACAGGACCCTAACTATGGCTACACCTTC. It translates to CASARQDPNYGYTF.

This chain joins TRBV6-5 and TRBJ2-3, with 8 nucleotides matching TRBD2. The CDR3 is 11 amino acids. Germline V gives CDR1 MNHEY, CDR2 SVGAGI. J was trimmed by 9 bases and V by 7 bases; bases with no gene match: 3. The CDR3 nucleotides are TGTGCCAGCATTCGGGAGGGGACGCAGTATTTT. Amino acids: CASIREGTQYF.

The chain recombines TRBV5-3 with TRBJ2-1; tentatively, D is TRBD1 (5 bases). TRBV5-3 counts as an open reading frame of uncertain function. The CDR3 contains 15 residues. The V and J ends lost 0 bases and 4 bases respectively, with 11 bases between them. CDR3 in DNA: TGTGCCAGAAGCTTGGACAGGTTCCCTTACAATGAGCAGTTCTTC. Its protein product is CARSLDRFPYNEQFF.

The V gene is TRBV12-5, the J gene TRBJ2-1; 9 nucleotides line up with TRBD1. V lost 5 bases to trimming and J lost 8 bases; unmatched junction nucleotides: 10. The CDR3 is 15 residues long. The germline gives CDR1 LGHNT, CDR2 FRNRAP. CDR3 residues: CASGAHDRGTDEQFF. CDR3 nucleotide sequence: TGTGCTAGTGGTGCTCATGACAGGGGGACCGATGAGCAGTTCTTC. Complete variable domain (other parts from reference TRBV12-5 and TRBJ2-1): DARVTQTPRHKVTEMGQEVTMRCQPILGHNTVFWYRQTMMQGLELLAYFRNRAPLDDSGMPKDRFSAEMPDATLATLKIQPSEPRDSAVYFCASGAHDRGTDEQFFGPGTRLTVL.

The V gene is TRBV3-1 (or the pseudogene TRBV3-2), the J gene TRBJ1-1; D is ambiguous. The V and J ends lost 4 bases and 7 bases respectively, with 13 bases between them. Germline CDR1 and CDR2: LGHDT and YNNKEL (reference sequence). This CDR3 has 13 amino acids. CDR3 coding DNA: TGTGCCAGCAGCCCAGATGGGGAGATTGAAGCTTTCTTT. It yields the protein CASSPDGEIEAFF.

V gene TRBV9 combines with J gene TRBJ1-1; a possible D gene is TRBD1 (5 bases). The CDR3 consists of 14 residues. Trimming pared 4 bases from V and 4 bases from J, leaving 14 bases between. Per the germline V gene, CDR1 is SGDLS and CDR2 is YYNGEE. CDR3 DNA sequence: TGTGCCAGCAGCCATTCCAGGGAGGGCACTGAAGCTTTCTTT. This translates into CASSHSREGTEAFF.

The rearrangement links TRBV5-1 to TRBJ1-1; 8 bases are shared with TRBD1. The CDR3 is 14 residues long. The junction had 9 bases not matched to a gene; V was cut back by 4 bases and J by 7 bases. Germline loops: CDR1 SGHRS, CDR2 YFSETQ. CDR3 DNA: TGCGCCAGCAGCCCCTATGACAGGGGCCTTGAAGCTTTCTTT. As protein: CASSPYDRGLEAFF.

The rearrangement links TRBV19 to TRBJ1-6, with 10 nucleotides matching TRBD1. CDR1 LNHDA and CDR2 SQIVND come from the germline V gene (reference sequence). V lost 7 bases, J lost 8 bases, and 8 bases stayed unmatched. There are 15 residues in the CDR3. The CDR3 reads CASTPSGTGDSPLHF. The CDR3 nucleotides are TGTGCCAGTACCCCTTCCGGGACAGGGGATTCACCCCTCCACTTT.